A single sample gave rise to the 32 T cell receptor beta chains below, sequenced in a study of CD8 T cells in ankylosing spondylitis. Each CDR3 protein is one row after TCRdb ran MiXCR on the 5' RACE reads. The sample lists 7,000 to 8,500 distinct CDR3 sequences, more than 7.5% occurring once. The source material was blood, either unsorted or a sorted T cell fraction (not recorded which). These receptors all stem from a male donor with ankylosing spondylitis or in good health (not recorded which).

This clonotype was seen at least ten times. The genes are TRBV9 and TRBJ2-5; D uncertain. V lost 2 bases, J lost 0 bases, and 2 bases lay in between. The CDR3 spans 12 residues. The germline gives CDR1 SGDLS, CDR2 YYNGEE. In DNA, the CDR3 is TGTGCCAGCAGCGTCGACCAAGAGACCCAGTACTTC. Amino acids: CASSVDQETQYF.

This clonotype was observed at least ten times. V is TRBV9 and J is TRBJ2-2; D gene ambiguous. Trimming pared 3 bases from V and 4 bases from J, leaving 7 bases between. Germline V gene data show CDR1 as SGDLS and CDR2 as YYNGEE. This CDR3 comprises 13 residues. The CDR3 region is CASSADGTGELFF. The CDR3 DNA reads TGTGCCAGCAGCGCGGACGGCACCGGGGAGCTGTTTTTT. The variable domain in full, with the rest retrieved from reference TRBV9 and TRBJ2-2, is DSGVTQTPKHLITATGQRVTLRCSPRSGDLSVYWYQQSLDQGLQFLIQYYNGEERAKGNILERFSAQQFPDLHSELNLSSLELGDSALYFCASSADGTGELFFGEGSRLTVL.

This clonotype is deemed medium-sized. V gene TRBV3-1 combines with J gene TRBJ2-7; 7 positions match TRBD1. The CDR3 contains 17 residues. CDR1 is LGHDT and CDR2 is YNNKEL in the germline V gene (reference sequence). V was clipped by 6 bases and J by 0 bases; unmatched bases: 14. The CDR3 nucleotides read TGTGCCAGCAGAGAAGTTGGCCGGGACAGAAGCTCCTACGAGCAGTACGTC. This translates into CASREVGRDRSSYEQYV.

This clonotype was seen a handful of times. The chain joins TRBV9 to TRBJ2-2; D might be TRBD1 or TRBD2, each matching 5 bases. Trimming cost V 3 bases and J 6 bases, with 12 bases left between them. Germline V CDR1 and CDR2: SGDLS, YYNGEE. The CDR3 is 14 amino acids. CDR3 protein: CASSAPGDAGELFF. The CDR3 nucleotides are TGTGCCAGCAGCGCCCCCGGGGACGCCGGGGAGCTGTTTTTT.

This clonotype was recorded at least ten times. The chain carries TRBV9 and TRBJ2-2; the D call may be TRBD1 or TRBD2 (6 bases each). The CDR3 runs 13 residues. Trimming pared 3 bases from V and 6 bases from J, leaving 9 bases between. Germline V gene lookup returns CDR1 SGDLS and CDR2 YYNGEE. CDR3 in amino acids: CASSDRGAGELFF. The CDR3 nucleotides read TGTGCCAGCAGCGATAGGGGGGCCGGGGAGCTGTTTTTT.

This clonotype has only a few counts. V usage is TRBV9 and J usage is TRBJ2-3; D gene uncertain. Germline lookup yields CDR1 SGDLS and CDR2 YYNGEE. The CDR3 covers 16 residues. V lost 0 bases and J lost 2, with 13 bases in between. In DNA form, the CDR3 reads TGTGCCAGCAGCGTAGTTGAGGACCAAGCCACAGATACGCAGTATTTT. Translation gives CASSVVEDQATDTQYF.

The rearrangement uses TRBV9 and TRBJ2-5; 7 bases are shared with TRBD2. This CDR3 has 16 amino acids. The J segment lost 3 bases and the V segment lost 0 bases, leaving 8 bases of the junction unmatched. Germline V gives CDR1 SGDLS, CDR2 YYNGEE. CDR3 in DNA: TGTGCCAGCAGCGTAGGCTCGGCTAGCGGAAAAGAGACCCAGTACTTC. Translating gives CASSVGSASGKETQYF. Using reference TRBV9 and TRBJ2-5 for the parts outside the CDR3, the full variable domain is DSGVTQTPKHLITATGQRVTLRCSPRSGDLSVYWYQQSLDQGLQFLIQYYNGEERAKGNILERFSAQQFPDLHSELNLSSLELGDSALYFCASSVGSASGKETQYFGPGTRLLVL.

By share, this clonotype counts as medium-sized. The CDR3, as DNA: TGTGCCAGCAGCGAACAGGGAGGCAATCAGCCCCAGCATTTT. Protein: CASSEQGGNQPQHF. The genes are TRBV9 and TRBJ1-5, with TRBD1 as a possible D gene (6 bases). Trimming cost V 3 bases and J 2 bases, with 9 bases left between them. CDR3 length: 14 residues. Germline CDR1 is SGDLS and CDR2 is YYNGEE.

This clonotype appeared a few times. V is TRBV9 and J is TRBJ2-6; maybe TRBD1 (6 bases). Per germline, CDR1 SGDLS and CDR2 YYNGEE. This CDR3 contains 15 residues. V was pared by 4 bases and J by 4 bases, with 12 bases between. CDR3 nucleotides: TGTGCCAGCAGCTCCACAGGGTCCGGGGCCAACGTCCTGACTTTC. Translation: CASSSTGSGANVLTF.

This clonotype was counted many times. J is TRBJ1-4 and V is TRBV9; D not resolved. V was trimmed by 3 bases and J by 8 bases, leaving 14 bases between them. This CDR3 spans 14 amino acids. CDR1 SGDLS and CDR2 YYNGEE come from the germline V gene. The CDR3 loop reads CASSAFEGAEKLFF. CDR3 DNA: TGTGCCAGCAGCGCTTTTGAAGGCGCGGAAAAACTGTTTTTT. Full variable domain (rest looked up from reference TRBV9 and TRBJ1-4): DSGVTQTPKHLITATGQRVTLRCSPRSGDLSVYWYQQSLDQGLQFLIQYYNGEERAKGNILERFSAQQFPDLHSELNLSSLELGDSALYFCASSAFEGAEKLFFGSGTQLSVL.

The chain has TRBV9 and TRBJ2-2; 8 bases agree with TRBD1. Germline CDR1 SGDLS, CDR2 YYNGEE. The junction had 4 bases not matched to a gene; V was cut back by 3 bases and J by 6 bases. CDR3 length: 14 residues. The CDR3 nucleotides read TGTGCCAGCAGCGCACCACAGGGGGCCGGGGAGCTGTTTTTT. This codes for CASSAPQGAGELFF.

This clonotype was observed at least ten times. The chain uses TRBV9 and TRBJ2-3; 12 nucleotides line up with TRBD2. There are 18 residues in the CDR3. In germline, CDR1 is SGDLS, CDR2 YYNGEE. Trimming took 0 bases from V and 1 from J; bases not matched to a gene: 6. The CDR3 here is CASSVALAGGRGTDTQYF. The DNA of the CDR3 is TGTGCCAGCAGCGTAGCCCTAGCGGGGGGGCGAGGCACAGATACGCAGTATTTT. Together with reference TRBV9 and TRBJ2-3, the CDR3 gives the full variable domain: DSGVTQTPKHLITATGQRVTLRCSPRSGDLSVYWYQQSLDQGLQFLIQYYNGEERAKGNILERFSAQQFPDLHSELNLSSLELGDSALYFCASSVALAGGRGTDTQYFGPGTRLTVL.

CDR3 nucleotides: TGTGCCAGCAGCGACGAGTCGGGCCATTACACAGATACGCAGTATTTT. This translates into CASSDESGHYTDTQYF. This chain connects TRBV9 to TRBJ2-3; D call uncertain. CDR1 SGDLS and CDR2 YYNGEE come from the germline V gene. Trimming took off 3 bases at V and 2 bases at J, with 16 bases between the two ends. The CDR3 is 16 amino acids.

This clonotype was detected ten times or more. The chain is built from TRBV21-1 and TRBJ1-2; the table's D gene call, TRBD1, was not cross checked with the DNA. TRBV21-1 is a listed pseudogene. This CDR3 spans 17 amino acids. DNA of the CDR3: TGTGCCAGCAGCGCTAAGTGGACAGAGGAAATTAACTATGGCTACACCTTC. It specifies CASSAKWTEEINYGYTF.

This clonotype was seen ten or more times. This chain uses TRBV9 with TRBJ2-2; D unclear. V was cut by 0 bases and J by 3 bases, with 9 bases left in between. This CDR3 has 15 residues. The germline V gene encodes CDR1 SGDLS and CDR2 YYNGEE. The CDR3 spells CASSVVGGDTGELFF. The CDR3 region has the DNA TGTGCCAGCAGCGTAGTTGGTGGAGACACCGGGGAGCTGTTTTTT.

This clonotype was recorded many times. The chain links TRBV9 to TRBJ2-1, with 7 bases lining up with TRBD1. In germline, CDR1 is SGDLS, CDR2 YYNGEE. The CDR3 loop spans 15 amino acids. With 3 bases clipped from V and 2 bases from J, the junction kept 5 bases outside the gene matches. CDR3 residues: CASSERQGPYNEQFF. The CDR3 DNA sequence: TGTGCCAGCAGCGAACGACAGGGACCCTACAATGAGCAGTTCTTC.

This clonotype was counted between two and nine times. V and J are TRBV9 and TRBJ2-3; D may be TRBD2 (5 bases). V gave up 0 bases and J gave up 5 bases, with 19 bases separating them. Germline CDR1 and CDR2: SGDLS and YYNGEE. CDR3 length: 17 amino acids. The CDR3 protein is CASSVATYALEGDTQYF. Here the CDR3 DNA reads TGTGCCAGCAGCGTAGCTACATACGCCTTAGAGGGAGATACGCAGTATTTT.

Sample share makes this clonotype medium-sized (0.01 to 0.1%). The genes are TRBV9 and TRBJ2-3; D possibly corresponds to TRBD1 (5 bases). In germline, CDR1 is SGDLS, CDR2 YYNGEE. Trimming stripped 0 bases from V and 1 base from J, with 9 bases between. The CDR3 loop spans 15 amino acids. DNA of the CDR3: TGTGCCAGCAGCGTAGGGGTAGGGGGCACAGATACGCAGTATTTT. Translating gives CASSVGVGGTDTQYF.

Ten or more counts support this clonotype. This rearrangement joins TRBV9 to TRBJ1-4; 12 positions agree with TRBD1. CDR3 size: 15 residues. The V gene end was trimmed by 4 bases and the J gene end by 7 bases; junction bases not matched to a gene: 5. From germline, CDR1 is SGDLS and CDR2 YYNGEE. The CDR3 DNA sequence: TGTGCCAGCAGCTTGGGGACAGGGGGCGGTGAAAAACTGTTTTTT. As protein: CASSLGTGGGEKLFF.

The chain is built from TRBV9 and TRBJ2-1; 7 nucleotides match TRBD2. Losses at the gene ends were 7 bases for V and 5 bases for J; bases not matched to a gene: 6. The V gene's germline CDR1 is SGDLS and CDR2 YYNGEE. The CDR3 runs to 13 residues. CDR3 bases: TGTGCCAGCGCTAGCGGACTAAACAATGAGCAGTTCTTC. Its protein is CASASGLNNEQFF.

This clonotype is medium-sized by share. This sequence joins TRBV9 and TRBJ1-6; D ambiguous. Deletions cut 0 bases from V and 6 bases from J, with 4 bases between. Germline CDR1 reads SGDLS; CDR2 reads YYNGEE. The CDR3 spans 13 residues. The CDR3 bases are TGTGCCAGCAGCGTAGGGGGTAATTCACCCCTCCACTTT. Translating gives CASSVGGNSPLHF.

This clonotype was seen ten or more times. The genes are TRBV9 and TRBJ2-1; 9 bases are a match to TRBD1. V gave up 4 bases and J gave up 6 bases; unmatched junction bases: 14. This CDR3 comprises 17 residues. In germline, CDR1 is SGDLS, CDR2 YYNGEE. CDR3 loop: CASSIAITGGAPNEQFF. In DNA, the CDR3 is TGTGCCAGCAGCATCGCCATTACAGGGGGCGCCCCCAATGAGCAGTTCTTC.

This clonotype is labeled medium-sized. This chain links TRBV9 with TRBJ2-2, with 12 bases identical to TRBD2. CDR3 length: 17 residues. V shed 1 base, J shed 1 base, and the junction held 2 bases outside the gene matches. Germline-derived CDR1 and CDR2 are SGDLS and YYNGEE. In nucleotides, the CDR3 is TGTGCCAGCAGCGTATCGGGACTAGCGGGGAACACCGGGGAGCTGTTTTTT. It encodes CASSVSGLAGNTGELFF.

This chain links TRBV9 with TRBJ2-2; TRBD2 agrees at 16 bases. Looked up from germline, CDR1 is SGDLS and CDR2 is YYNGEE. The CDR3 loop spans 16 amino acids. Germline trimming cut 3 bases from V and 5 bases from J; bases unmatched to any gene: 1. This CDR3 reads CASSGGLAGGTGELFF. CDR3 DNA: TGTGCCAGCAGCGGGGGACTAGCGGGAGGGACCGGGGAGCTGTTTTTT.

The sample holds many counts of this clonotype. The chain links TRBV9 to TRBJ2-3; the match to TRBD2 covers 12 bases. The CDR3 has 16 amino acids. Germline CDR1 and CDR2: SGDLS and YYNGEE. J was trimmed by 3 bases and V by 4 bases; bases with no gene match: 6. DNA for the CDR3: TGTGCCAGCAGCCTGCCTACTAGCGGGGGGACAGATACGCAGTATTTT. Its protein is CASSLPTSGGTDTQYF.

This clonotype was picked up a small number of times. V and J are TRBV9 and TRBJ2-3, with 9 nucleotides matching TRBD2. Germline V CDR1 and CDR2: SGDLS, YYNGEE. This CDR3 region has 15 residues. V lost 0 bases and J lost 6; bases outside the gene matches: 5. As DNA, the CDR3 is TGTGCCAGCAGCGTAGGACTAGCGGACACGGATACGCAGTATTTT. This sequence encodes CASSVGLADTDTQYF. Full variable domain (remainder filled in from reference TRBV9 and TRBJ2-3): DSGVTQTPKHLITATGQRVTLRCSPRSGDLSVYWYQQSLDQGLQFLIQYYNGEERAKGNILERFSAQQFPDLHSELNLSSLELGDSALYFCASSVGLADTDTQYFGPGTRLTVL.

This clonotype is medium-sized within its sample. This chain connects TRBV9 to TRBJ2-5, with D perhaps TRBD2 (6 bases). Germline V gene data show CDR1 as SGDLS and CDR2 as YYNGEE. With 0 bases removed from V and 5 bases from J, the gap between germline ends came to 14 bases. The CDR3 totals 15 residues. The CDR3 sequence is CASSVGGRRSETQYF. CDR3 coding DNA: TGTGCCAGCAGCGTAGGAGGGAGGAGGAGTGAGACCCAGTACTTC.

In this sample, this clonotype is medium-sized (0.01 to 0.1%). The chain has TRBV9 and TRBJ2-3, with D hard to call. Germline CDR1 is SGDLS and CDR2 is YYNGEE. V was clipped by 0 bases and J by 6 bases, with 5 bases between them. The CDR3 is made up of 12 amino acids. The CDR3 reads CASSVGLDTQYF. The DNA of the CDR3 is TGTGCCAGCAGCGTAGGTCTTGATACGCAGTATTTT.

This clonotype qualifies as large. V usage is TRBV9 and J usage is TRBJ2-1; unclear D gene. The V end was cut by 3 bases, the J end by 0 bases, with 13 bases between. The V gene's germline CDR1 is SGDLS and CDR2 YYNGEE. This CDR3 contains 16 residues. The DNA for the CDR3 is TGTGCCAGCAGCGCCTTTAGCCACCCCTCCTACAATGAGCAGTTCTTC. Protein: CASSAFSHPSYNEQFF.

By its share, this clonotype is medium-sized. The chain employs TRBV9 and TRBJ2-2; the D is unclear. Germline CDR1 and CDR2: SGDLS and YYNGEE. The CDR3 loop spans 12 amino acids. V was clipped by 3 bases and J by 1 base, with 1 base between them. The CDR3 DNA is TGTGCCAGCAGCGAGAACACCGGGGAGCTGTTTTTT. Translating gives CASSENTGELFF.

The chain carries TRBV9 and TRBJ2-1; TRBD2 agrees at 8 bases. Germline V gene data show CDR1 as SGDLS and CDR2 as YYNGEE. CDR3 length: 14 amino acids. Unmatched junction bases numbered 5, after V lost 3 bases and J lost 6 bases. CDR3 amino acids: CASSAAGLGNEQFF. In DNA, the CDR3 is TGTGCCAGCAGCGCCGCGGGACTAGGCAATGAGCAGTTCTTC.

This clonotype is medium-sized. The chain recombines TRBV9 with TRBJ2-3; a weak D match, TRBD1 (5 bases). The CDR3 runs 14 residues. The V and J ends lost 0 bases and 2 bases respectively, with 7 bases between them. Per the germline V gene, CDR1 is SGDLS and CDR2 is YYNGEE. The CDR3 here is CASSVGTPTDTQYF. The CDR3 region has the DNA TGTGCCAGCAGCGTAGGGACACCCACAGATACGCAGTATTTT. Drawing the rest from reference TRBV9 and TRBJ2-3, the complete variable domain is DSGVTQTPKHLITATGQRVTLRCSPRSGDLSVYWYQQSLDQGLQFLIQYYNGEERAKGNILERFSAQQFPDLHSELNLSSLELGDSALYFCASSVGTPTDTQYFGPGTRLTVL.